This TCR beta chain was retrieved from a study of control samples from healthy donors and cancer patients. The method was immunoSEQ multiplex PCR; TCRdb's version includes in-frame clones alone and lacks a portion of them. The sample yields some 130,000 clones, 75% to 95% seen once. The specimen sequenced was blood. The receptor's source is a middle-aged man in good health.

The CDR3 bases are TGTGCCAGCAGCGCGCAAGGACAGGCTAGAAGCTACACCTTC. Translated: CASSAQGQARSYTF. The chain couples TRBV3-1 (or the pseudogene TRBV3-2) to TRBJ1-2; 7 bases line up with TRBD1. Unmatched junction bases numbered 12, after V lost 5 bases and J lost 9 bases. The germline CDR1 and CDR2 sequences are LGHDT and YNNKEL (reference sequence). The CDR3 sequence is 14 residues long.